This T cell receptor (beta chain) was identified during a study of siplizumab effects on memory and regulatory T cells. Notes on this clone: The antigen is unknown.

Generated by immunoSEQ multiplex PCR, the TCRdb table keeps only in-frame clones and is missing some. The sample consists of about 100,000 clones, 94% of them appearing once. CDR1 is KGHSH, CDR2 LQKENI, per germline. The V and J ends lost 4 bases and 6 bases, in that order; junction bases with no gene match: 4. This CDR3 has 13 residues. Study-level points and caveats: Among sequences traceable to unstimulated CD4+ memory cells, alloreactive ones were significantly reduced by siplizumab.

The receptor's source is a human donor in good health. The sequencing sample was made of Tregs sorted from blood. The rearrangement joins TRBV18 to TRBJ1-1, with 8 bases fitting TRBD1. The CDR3 nucleotides are TGTGCCAGCTCACGGGGACAGGACGCTGAAGCTTTCTTT. This translates into CASSRGQDAEAFF. Full variable domain (missing parts from reference TRBV18 and TRBJ1-1): NAGVMQNPRHLVRRRGQEARLRCSPMKGHSHVYWYRQLPEEGLKFMVYLQKENIIDESGMPKERFSAEFPKEGPSILRIQQVVRGDSAAYFCASSRGQDAEAFFGQGTRLTVV.